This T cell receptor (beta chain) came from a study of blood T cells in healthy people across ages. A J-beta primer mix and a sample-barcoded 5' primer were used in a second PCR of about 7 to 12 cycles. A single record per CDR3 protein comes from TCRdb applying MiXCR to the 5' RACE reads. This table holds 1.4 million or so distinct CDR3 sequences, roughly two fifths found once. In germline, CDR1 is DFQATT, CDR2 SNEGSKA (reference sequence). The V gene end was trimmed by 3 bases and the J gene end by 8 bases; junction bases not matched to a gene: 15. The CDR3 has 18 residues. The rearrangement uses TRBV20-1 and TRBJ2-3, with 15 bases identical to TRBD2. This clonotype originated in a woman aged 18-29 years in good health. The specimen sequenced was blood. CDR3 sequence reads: CSARTGTSGGLRASTQYF. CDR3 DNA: TGCAGTGCTAGGACTGGGACTAGCGGGGGGCTTAGGGCGAGTACGCAGTATTTT.